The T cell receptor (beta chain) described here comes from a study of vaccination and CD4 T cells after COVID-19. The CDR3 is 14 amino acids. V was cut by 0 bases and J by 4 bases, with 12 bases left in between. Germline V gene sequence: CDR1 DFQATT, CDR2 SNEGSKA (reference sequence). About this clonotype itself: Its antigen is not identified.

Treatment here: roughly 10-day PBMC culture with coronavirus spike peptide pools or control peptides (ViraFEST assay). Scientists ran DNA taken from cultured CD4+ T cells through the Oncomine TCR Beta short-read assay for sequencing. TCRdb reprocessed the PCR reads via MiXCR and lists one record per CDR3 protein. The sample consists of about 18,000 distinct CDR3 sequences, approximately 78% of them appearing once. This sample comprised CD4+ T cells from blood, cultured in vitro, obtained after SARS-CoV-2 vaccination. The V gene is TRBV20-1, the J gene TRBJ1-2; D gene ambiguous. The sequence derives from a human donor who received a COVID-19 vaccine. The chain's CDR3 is CSARDHPLGYGYTF. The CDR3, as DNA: TGCAGTGCTAGAGACCACCCCCTGGGCTATGGCTACACCTTC.